These T cell receptor beta chains were read from a single sample in a study of shared clonotypes between healthy human individuals. Clones were sequenced by immunoSEQ multiplex PCR, and TCRdb holds only the in-frame ones, with some missing. The sample has more than 2 million clones, approximately 96% seen once. The sequencing input was naive CD4+ T cells sorted from blood. These receptors were collected from a man between 18 and 35 years old in good health. Each CDR3 is given with its conserved first and last residue. D genes are given only for firm matches.

len	d_gene	v_gene	j_gene	CDR3nt	CDR3aa
15	TRBD1	TRBV6-1	TRBJ1-2	TGTGCCAGCAGTCCGGGACAGTTCTTTAACTATGGCTACACCTTC	CASSPGQFFNYGYTF
15	TRBD2	TRBV6-5	TRBJ2-2	TGTGCCAGCAGTAGAAGCGGGATTGGCACCGGGGAGCTGTTTTTT	CASSRSGIGTGELFF
14	.	TRBV18	TRBJ2-5	TGTGCCAGCTCACCAGGACATGCCCAAGAGACCCAGTACTTC	CASSPGHAQETQYF
16	.	TRBV7-9	TRBJ1-5	TGTGCCAGCAGTTTAGACCAACACCTACTCCCTCAGCCCCAGCATTTT	CASSLDQHLLPQPQHF
14	.	TRBV10-2	TRBJ2-1	TGCGCCAGCAGCCCGGGGGTCTCCTACAATGAGCAGTTCTTC	CASSPGVSYNEQFF
15	.	TRBV5-1	TRBJ1-1	TGCGCCAGCAGCGACGGACAGCGAATGAACACTGAAGCTTTCTTT	CASSDGQRMNTEAFF
14	.	TRBV28	TRBJ2-7	TGTGCCAGTCGGCCGGAGGGAAGCTCCTACGAGCAGTACTTC	CASRPEGSSYEQYF
14	.	TRBV6-4	TRBJ1-1	TGTGCCAGCTCACAGGGATTGGTGAACACTGAAGCTTTCTTT	CASSQGLVNTEAFF
17	TRBD1	TRBV6-1	TRBJ1-1	TGTGCCAGCAGTGAACGGGACAGGGGGAGCGGATGGATTGAAGCTTTCTTT	CASSERDRGSGWIEAFF
13	.	TRBV28	TRBJ2-2	TGTGCCAGCAGTCGGTCCAACACCGGGGAGCTGTTTTTT	CASSRSNTGELFF
13	.	TRBV4-1	TRBJ1-1	TGCGCCAGCAGCCAAACTAGCGCCAGGCGGGCTTTCTTT	CASSQTSARRAFF